What follows is one T cell receptor (beta chain) and its context. The data were obtained in a study of shared T cell receptors in the human thymus. Trimming shortened V by 5 bases and J by 0 bases, and 11 bases separated the two germline ends. The CDR3 runs 15 residues. Germline assignment: CDR1 LNHDA and CDR2 SQIVND (reference sequence). The method was immunoSEQ multiplex PCR; TCRdb's version includes in-frame clones alone and lacks a portion of them. Here the sample spans roughly 710,000 clones, 80% to 90% being singletons. The sample was also linked to a second study, of human thymus T cells.

This chain uses TRBV19 with TRBJ1-5, with D tentatively TRBD1 (5 bases). The sequence came from a girl under three years old with a congenital heart defect. Material for sequencing was thymocytes. The CDR3 DNA is TGTGCCAGTAGTCTGACAGTTCTTAGCAATCAGCCCCAGCATTTT. Its protein is CASSLTVLSNQPQHF.